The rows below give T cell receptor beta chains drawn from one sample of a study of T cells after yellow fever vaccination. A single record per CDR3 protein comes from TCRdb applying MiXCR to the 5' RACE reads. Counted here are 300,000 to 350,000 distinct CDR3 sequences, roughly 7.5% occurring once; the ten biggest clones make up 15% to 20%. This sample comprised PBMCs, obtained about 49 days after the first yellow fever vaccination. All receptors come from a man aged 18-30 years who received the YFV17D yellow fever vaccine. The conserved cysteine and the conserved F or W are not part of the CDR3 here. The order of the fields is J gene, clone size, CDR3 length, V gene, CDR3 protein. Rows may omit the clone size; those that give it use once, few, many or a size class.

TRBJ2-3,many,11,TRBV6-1,ASSEASPDTQY
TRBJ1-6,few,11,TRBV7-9,ASSPQFGSPLH
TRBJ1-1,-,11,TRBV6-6,ASRGSGQLEAF
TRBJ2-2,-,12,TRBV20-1,SASLRGNTGELF
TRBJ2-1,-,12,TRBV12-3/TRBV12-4,ASRDGGDYNEQF
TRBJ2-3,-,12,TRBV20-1,SALRGAVTDTQY
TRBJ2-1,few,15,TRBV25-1,ASSENKEVVSYNEQF
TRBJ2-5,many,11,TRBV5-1,ASSYPGGETQY
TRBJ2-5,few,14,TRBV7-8,ASSPRTSGGQETQY
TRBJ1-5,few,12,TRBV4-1,ASSQGGENQPQH
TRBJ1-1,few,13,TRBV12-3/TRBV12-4,ASTGALGVYTEAF
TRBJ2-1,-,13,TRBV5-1,ASSLYQGSYNEQF
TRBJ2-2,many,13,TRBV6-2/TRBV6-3,ASSDPGQVVGELF
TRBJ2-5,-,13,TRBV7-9,ASSLQGVHEETQY
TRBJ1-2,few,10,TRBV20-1,SAYRGGYGYT
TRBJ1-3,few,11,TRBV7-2,ASSLASGNTIY
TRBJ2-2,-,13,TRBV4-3,ASSQLGERTGELF
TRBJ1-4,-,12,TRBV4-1,ASSQDRKGEKLF
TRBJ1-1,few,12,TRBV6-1,ASGTALENTEAF
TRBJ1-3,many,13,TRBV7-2,ASSSRQGWENTIY
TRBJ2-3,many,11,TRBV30,AWRQNPGTGQY
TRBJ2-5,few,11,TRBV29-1,SVDTTGAETQY
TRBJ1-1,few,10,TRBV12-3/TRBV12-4,ASSLGRRGTF
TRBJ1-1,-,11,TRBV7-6,ASSASRVPEAF
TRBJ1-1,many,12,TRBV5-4,ASRPDSDNTEAF
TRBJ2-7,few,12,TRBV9,ASSDRTGGEGLY
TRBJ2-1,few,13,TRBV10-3,AISVGGRGYNEQF
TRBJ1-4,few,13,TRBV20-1,SAARPGTFNEKLF
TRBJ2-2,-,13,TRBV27,ASRRQGTDTGELF
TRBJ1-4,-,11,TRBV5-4,ASSLLGREKLF
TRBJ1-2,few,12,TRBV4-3,ASSQDFGGDGYT
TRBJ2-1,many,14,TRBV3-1,ASSPAWAGVYNEQF
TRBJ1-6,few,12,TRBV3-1,ASSQDRWGSPLH
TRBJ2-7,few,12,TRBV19,ASSPTATSYEQY
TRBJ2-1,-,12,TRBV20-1,SAVLAGGQNEQF
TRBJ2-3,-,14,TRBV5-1,ASSSPGQVDPDTQY
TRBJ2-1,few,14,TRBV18,ASSLNKGVSYNEQF
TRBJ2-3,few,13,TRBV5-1,ASSFTGPSTDTQY
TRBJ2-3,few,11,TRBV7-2,ASSLAWVDTQY